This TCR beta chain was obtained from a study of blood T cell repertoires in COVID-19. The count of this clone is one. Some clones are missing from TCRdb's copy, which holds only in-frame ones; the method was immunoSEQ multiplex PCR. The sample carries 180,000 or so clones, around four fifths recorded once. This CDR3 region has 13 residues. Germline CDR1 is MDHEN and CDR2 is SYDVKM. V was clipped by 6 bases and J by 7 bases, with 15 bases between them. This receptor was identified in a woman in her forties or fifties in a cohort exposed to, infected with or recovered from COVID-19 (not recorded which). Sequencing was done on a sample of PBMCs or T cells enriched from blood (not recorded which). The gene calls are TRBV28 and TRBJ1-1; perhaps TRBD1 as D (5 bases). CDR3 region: CASRPVGGFEAFF. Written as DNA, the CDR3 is TGTGCCAGCAGACCAGTTGGGGGGTTTGAAGCTTTCTTT.